A single count supports the clone carrying this TCR beta chain. Germline CDR1 SGHTA, CDR2 FQGNSA. The CDR3 contains 16 residues. Trimming shortened V by 2 bases and J by 2 bases, and 15 bases separated the two germline ends. This entry is derived from a study of blood T cell repertoires in COVID-19. Data came from immunoSEQ multiplex PCR; TCRdb stores just in-frame clones and leaves some out. This sample carries about 63,000 clones, about 90% of them seen once, and the ten largest clones take 5.2%. The source material was peripheral blood. This receptor was obtained from a man between 45 and 60 years old with active COVID-19. The chain combines TRBV7-2 with TRBJ2-5; D possibly corresponds to TRBD1 (5 bases). Here the CDR3 reads CASSLLGAKIQETQYF. Here the CDR3 DNA reads TGTGCCAGCAGCTTACTTGGGGCGAAAATTCAAGAGACCCAGTACTTC.